Listed below are T cell receptor beta chains from one sample, sequenced in a study of identical twins. TCRdb recomputed calls from the 5' RACE reads with MiXCR, one row per CDR3 protein. This table holds 1.5 million to 2 million distinct CDR3 sequences, around 29% found once. Input material: cord blood. The receptors were sampled from a newborn girl in good health. CDR3s leave out the opening cysteine and the closing phenylalanine or tryptophan. A D gene is named only where the DNA matches it firmly. Size tells how often a clone was seen (once, few, many) or the class of an expanded clone, and some rows leave it out.

>TRBV20-1|NA|few|TRBJ1-2
SAMRPGPGAYGYT
>TRBV10-3|NA|NA|TRBJ1-1
AISPPGGAEAF
>TRBV15|NA|few|TRBJ2-3
ATTRRSRDTQY
>TRBV9|TRBD1|many|TRBJ1-2
ASSPETGGNYGYT
>TRBV5-5|TRBD2|NA|TRBJ2-7
ASSLLGGLDEQY
>TRBV20-1|NA|many|TRBJ1-2
SARGGNYGYT
>TRBV7-9|NA|NA|TRBJ2-1
ASSAELKETQF
>TRBV25-1|NA|few|TRBJ2-3
ASASQATDTQY
>TRBV25-1|TRBD1|NA|TRBJ1-2
ASSESGTGPYGYT
>TRBV7-9|TRBD1|few|TRBJ1-2
ASSPIGTGTNYGYT
>TRBV29-1|NA|NA|TRBJ1-1
SVERLGAEAF
>TRBV27|NA|many|TRBJ2-4
ASSLRGAKNIQY
>TRBV25-1|NA|many|TRBJ2-7
ASSEYFRAEQY
>TRBV28|TRBD1|NA|TRBJ2-6
ASSLVFADRDRASGANVLT
>TRBV5-6|NA|few|TRBJ2-4
ASSPRDQAKNIQY
>TRBV19|TRBD2|NA|TRBJ2-1
ASSIQASGMDEQF
>TRBV5-1|NA|few|TRBJ1-6
ASSAGENSPLH
>TRBV20-1|NA|few|TRBJ1-1
SASSSVGDREAF
>TRBV25-1|TRBD1|NA|TRBJ1-6
ASRAPGTEGSPLH
>TRBV20-1|TRBD2|NA|TRBJ2-5
SARIAGRKETQY
>TRBV29-1|NA|NA|TRBJ1-3
SFSRGAAGNTIY
>TRBV6-5|NA|NA|TRBJ1-5
ASSYFAGHFNQPQH
>TRBV5-1|TRBD1|few|TRBJ1-1
ASRPIKMNGQGANTEAF
>TRBV7-2|TRBD1|NA|NA
ASSLSWDRGLYEQY
>TRBV27|NA|NA|TRBJ2-2
ASSPILVTHNTGELF
>TRBV7-9|NA|NA|TRBJ2-3
ASSLDLREDTDTQY
>TRBV28|TRBD2|few|TRBJ2-1
ASSFAGGDEQF
>TRBV28|NA|NA|TRBJ1-1
ASTKGQPNTEAF
>TRBV2|NA|NA|TRBJ2-1
ASSEIQGSYNEQF
>TRBV2|NA|many|TRBJ2-7
ASSNRALRYEQY
>TRBV13|NA|many|TRBJ1-2
ASSLSVRLNYGYT
>TRBV2|NA|few|TRBJ1-1
ASTSPTGTEAF
>TRBV4-1|NA|few|NA
ASSPQLAGYEQY
>TRBV11-2|NA|few|TRBJ1-1
ASSPRLDTEAF
>TRBV12-3/TRBV12-4|TRBD1|NA|TRBJ2-4
ASSWSRDRGNIQY
>TRBV5-1|NA|NA|TRBJ2-3
ASSALGDTDTQY
>TRBV28|NA|NA|TRBJ2-1
ASSEINGSYNEQF
>TRBV4-2|TRBD2|NA|TRBJ2-5
ASSQEAGGRETQY
>TRBV5-1|NA|NA|TRBJ2-3
ASSLEQLGRDTQY
>TRBV4-2|NA|few|NA
ASSQDSSGTQY
>TRBV20-1|NA|NA|TRBJ2-3
SARDPGHRTDTQY
>TRBV4-1|TRBD1|few|TRBJ2-7
ASSQELGVGTGYEQY
>TRBV12-3/TRBV12-4|TRBD2|NA|TRBJ2-3
ASSRGQRGGADTQY
>TRBV20-1|TRBD2|NA|TRBJ2-1
SASGLAALSVGQF
>TRBV18|NA|few|NA
ASSRGVPSYEQY
>TRBV28|TRBD2|NA|TRBJ2-1
ASSDSPGLARNEQF
>TRBV27|TRBD1|few|TRBJ1-2
ASSSRDRGNGYT
>TRBV5-1|TRBD2|few|TRBJ2-5
ASSIWTSGGQETQY
>TRBV7-2|TRBD1|many|TRBJ1-2
ASSFRTGDGYT
>TRBV4-2|NA|many|TRBJ2-5
ASSQEATTLGQETQY
>TRBV20-1|NA|few|TRBJ1-2
SAMGTNYGYT
>TRBV5-1|NA|NA|TRBJ2-1
VSSENSRASYYNEQF
>TRBV20-1|NA|NA|TRBJ1-2
SAREGPLGANYGYT